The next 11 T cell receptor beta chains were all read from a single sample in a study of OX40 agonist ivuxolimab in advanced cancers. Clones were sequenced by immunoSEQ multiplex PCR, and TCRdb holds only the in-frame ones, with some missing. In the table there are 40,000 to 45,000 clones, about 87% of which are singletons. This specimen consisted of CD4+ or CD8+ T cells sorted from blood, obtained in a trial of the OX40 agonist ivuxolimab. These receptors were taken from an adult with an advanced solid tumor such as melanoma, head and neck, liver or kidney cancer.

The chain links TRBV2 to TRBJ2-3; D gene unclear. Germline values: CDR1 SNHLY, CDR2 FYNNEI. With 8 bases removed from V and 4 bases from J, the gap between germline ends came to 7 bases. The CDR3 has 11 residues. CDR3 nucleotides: TGTGCCAGCGGACGATCAGATACGCAGTATTTT. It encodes CASGRSDTQYF.

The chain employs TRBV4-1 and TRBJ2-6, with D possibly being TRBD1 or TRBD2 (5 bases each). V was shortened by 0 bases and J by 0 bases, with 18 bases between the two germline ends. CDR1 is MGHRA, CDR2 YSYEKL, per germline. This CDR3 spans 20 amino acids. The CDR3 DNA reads TGCGCCAGCAGCCAAGAAGGCCTTTTGGGACCTAGCTCTGGGGCCAACGTCCTGACTTTC. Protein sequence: CASSQEGLLGPSSGANVLTF.

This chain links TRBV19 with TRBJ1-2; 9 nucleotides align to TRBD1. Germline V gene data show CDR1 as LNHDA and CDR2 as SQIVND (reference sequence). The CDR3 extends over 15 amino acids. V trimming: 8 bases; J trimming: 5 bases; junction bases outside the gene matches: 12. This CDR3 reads CASDPGQGVTYGYTF. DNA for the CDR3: TGTGCCAGTGACCCGGGACAGGGAGTAACTTATGGCTACACCTTC.

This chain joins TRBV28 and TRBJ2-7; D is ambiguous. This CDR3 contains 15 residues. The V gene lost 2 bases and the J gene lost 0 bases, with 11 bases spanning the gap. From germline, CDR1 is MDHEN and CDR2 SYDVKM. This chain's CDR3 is CASSLGGVSSYEQYF. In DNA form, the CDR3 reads TGTGCCAGCAGTTTAGGTGGGGTAAGCTCCTACGAGCAGTACTTC. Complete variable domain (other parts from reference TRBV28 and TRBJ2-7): DVKVTQSSRYLVKRTGEKVFLECVQDMDHENMFWYRQDPGLGLRLIYFSYDVKMKEKGDIPEGYSVSREKKERFSLILESASTNQTSMYLCASSLGGVSSYEQYFGPGTRLTVT.

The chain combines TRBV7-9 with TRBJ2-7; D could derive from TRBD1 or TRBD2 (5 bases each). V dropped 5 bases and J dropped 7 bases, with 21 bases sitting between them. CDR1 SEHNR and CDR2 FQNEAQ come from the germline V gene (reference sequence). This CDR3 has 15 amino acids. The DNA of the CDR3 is TGTGCCAGCAGCCCCCAGTCCGGGGCCCTTGGAGAGCAGTACTTC. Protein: CASSPQSGALGEQYF.

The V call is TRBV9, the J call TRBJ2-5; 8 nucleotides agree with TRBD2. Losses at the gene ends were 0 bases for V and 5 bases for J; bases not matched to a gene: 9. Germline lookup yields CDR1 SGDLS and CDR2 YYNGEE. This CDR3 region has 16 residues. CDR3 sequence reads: CASSVEAGVSYETQYF. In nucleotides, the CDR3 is TGTGCCAGCAGCGTAGAAGCGGGAGTGTCTTACGAGACCCAGTACTTC.

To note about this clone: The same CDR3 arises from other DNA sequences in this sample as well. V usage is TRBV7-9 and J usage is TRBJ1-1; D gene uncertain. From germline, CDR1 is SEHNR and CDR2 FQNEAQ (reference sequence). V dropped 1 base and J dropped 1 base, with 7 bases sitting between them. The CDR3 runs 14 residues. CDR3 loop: CASSLEGGNTEAFF. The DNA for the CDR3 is TGTGCCAGCAGCTTAGAGGGCGGGAACACTGAAGCTTTCTTT.

In DNA form, the CDR3 reads TGTGCCAGCAAAATGGGGGCGGGGACGCAGTATTTT. This gives the protein CASKMGAGTQYF. The gene calls are TRBV27 and TRBJ2-3; tentatively, D is TRBD1 or TRBD2 (6 bases each). In germline, CDR1 is MNHEY, CDR2 SMNVEV (reference sequence). The CDR3 loop spans 12 amino acids. V dropped 7 bases and J dropped 9 bases, with 14 bases sitting between them.

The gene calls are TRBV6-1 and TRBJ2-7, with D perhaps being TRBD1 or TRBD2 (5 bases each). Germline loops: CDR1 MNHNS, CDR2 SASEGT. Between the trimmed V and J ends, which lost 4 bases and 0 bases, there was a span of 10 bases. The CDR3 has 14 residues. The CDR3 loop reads CASSGTQGSYEQYF. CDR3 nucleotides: TGTGCCAGCAGTGGGACTCAGGGCTCCTACGAGCAGTACTTC.

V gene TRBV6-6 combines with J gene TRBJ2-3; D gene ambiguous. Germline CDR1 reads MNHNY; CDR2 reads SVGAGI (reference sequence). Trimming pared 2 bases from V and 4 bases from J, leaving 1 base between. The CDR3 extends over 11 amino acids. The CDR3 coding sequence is TGTGCCAGCAGTTACCCAGATACGCAGTATTTT. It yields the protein CASSYPDTQYF.

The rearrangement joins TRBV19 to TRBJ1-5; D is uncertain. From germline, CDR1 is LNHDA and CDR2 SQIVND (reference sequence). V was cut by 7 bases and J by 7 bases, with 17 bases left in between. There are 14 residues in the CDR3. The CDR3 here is CASKPFSLGQPQHF. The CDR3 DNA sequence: TGTGCCAGTAAACCTTTCTCGTTGGGACAGCCCCAGCATTTT.